These 20 T cell receptor beta chains share one sample of origin, sequenced in a study of cytomegalovirus exposure and HLA in healthy donors (dated by TCRdb to about 2017). Libraries were made using the immunoSEQ multiplex PCR assay. For the multiplex PCR, a mixture combining 60 forward primers for TCR Vbeta segments and 13 reverse primers for TCR Jbeta segments was used. TCRdb's version of the immuneACCESS table is confined to in-frame rearrangements and falls short of the full clone set. An unresolved V gene accounts for under half of the shortfall where checked; the remainder is of unknown origin. The sample table shows tens of thousands of clones, and over 70% are seen once. About 51% of the sample goes to the ten largest clones. The sequenced material came from PBMCs. The receptors were gathered from a man aged 50 or older in good health and CMV-seropositive.

The chain links TRBV15 to TRBJ2-1, with D tentatively TRBD1 (6 bases). Germline V gene sequence: CDR1 LNHNV, CDR2 YYDKDF (reference sequence). The V and J ends lost 0 bases and 7 bases respectively, with 16 bases between them. The CDR3 length is 16 residues. CDR3 coding DNA: TGTGCCACCAGCAGAGATCAGGGCAGGGGCGGGAATGAGCAGTTCTTC. Encoded protein: CATSRDQGRGGNEQFF.

This clone was recorded only once. The chain carries TRBV11-3 and TRBJ2-1; D is unresolved. CDR1 is SGHNT, CDR2 YENEEA, per germline. The V and J ends lost 1 base and 0 bases respectively, with 13 bases between them. This CDR3 contains 17 residues. CDR3 residues: CASSLGVGRSSYNEQFF. In DNA, the CDR3 is TGTGCCAGCAGCTTAGGGGTGGGCCGCAGCTCCTACAATGAGCAGTTCTTC. Drawing the rest from reference TRBV11-3 and TRBJ2-1, the complete variable domain is EAGVVQSPRYKIIEKKQPVAFWCNPISGHNTLYWYLQNLGQGPELLIRYENEEAVDDSQLPKDRFSAERLKGVDSTLKIQPAELGDSAVYLCASSLGVGRSSYNEQFFGPGTRLTVL.

This clone appeared a few times. V gene TRBV11-2 combines with J gene TRBJ2-3; TRBD2 matches at 7 bases. V gave up 2 bases and J gave up 4 bases; unmatched junction bases: 6. From germline, CDR1 is SGHAT and CDR2 FQNNGV. CDR3 size: 15 residues. CDR3 bases: TGTGCCAGCAGCTTAAGACGGGAGGAGGCAGATACGCAGTATTTT. As protein: CASSLRREEADTQYF. The full variable domain, completed using reference TRBV11-2 and TRBJ2-3, is EAGVAQSPRYKIIEKRQSVAFWCNPISGHATLYWYQQILGQGPKLLIQFQNNGVVDDSQLPKDRFSAERLKGVDSTLKIQPAKLEDSAVYLCASSLRREEADTQYFGPGTRLTVL.

This clone came up a few times. The J gene is TRBJ2-3, the V gene TRBV9, with a tentative D call TRBD2 (7 bases). The CDR3 is 16 residues long. Trimming removed 0 bases at V and 3 bases at J, with 14 bases between. Germline values: CDR1 SGDLS, CDR2 YYNGEE. The CDR3 DNA reads as TGTGCCAGCAGCGTAGGGGAGGGGGGCCGGACAGATACGCAGTATTTT. Protein product: CASSVGEGGRTDTQYF. Complete variable domain (other parts from reference TRBV9 and TRBJ2-3): DSGVTQTPKHLITATGQRVTLRCSPRSGDLSVYWYQQSLDQGLQFLIQYYNGEERAKGNILERFSAQQFPDLHSELNLSSLELGDSALYFCASSVGEGGRTDTQYFGPGTRLTVL.

V and J are TRBV5-6 and TRBJ1-1; 9 bases fit TRBD1. Germline lookup yields CDR1 SGHDT and CDR2 YYEEEE. With 2 bases clipped from V and 6 bases from J, the junction kept 2 bases outside the gene matches. CDR3 length: 13 amino acids. CDR3 in DNA: TGTGCCAGCAGCTTACAGGGGGCCCCTGAAGCTTTCTTT. The encoded protein is CASSLQGAPEAFF.

This chain links TRBV9 with TRBJ2-3; tentative D call: TRBD2 (7 bases). Per the germline V gene, CDR1 is SGDLS and CDR2 is YYNGEE. This CDR3 comprises 17 residues. Trimming took off 0 bases at V and 2 bases at J, with 16 bases between the two ends. CDR3 sequence (DNA): TGTGCCAGCAGCGTAGAGGGGGGGGCCCTCCCCACAGATACGCAGTATTTT. This codes for CASSVEGGALPTDTQYF. Looking up the rest from reference TRBV9 and TRBJ2-3 gives the full variable domain: DSGVTQTPKHLITATGQRVTLRCSPRSGDLSVYWYQQSLDQGLQFLIQYYNGEERAKGNILERFSAQQFPDLHSELNLSSLELGDSALYFCASSVEGGALPTDTQYFGPGTRLTVL.

This rearrangement joins TRBV6-6 to TRBJ2-3; the D gene is possibly TRBD1 (6 bases). The CDR3 is 15 residues long. Germline V gene sequence: CDR1 MNHNY, CDR2 SVGAGI (reference sequence). V was clipped by 11 bases and J by 6 bases, with 24 bases between them. The CDR3: CAGNLQGRDGDTQYF. The CDR3 region has the DNA TGTGCCGGCAACCTACAGGGTCGTGACGGGGATACGCAGTATTTT.

V gene TRBV5-1 combines with J gene TRBJ1-1, with 8 positions matching TRBD1. The CDR3 runs 16 residues. CDR1 SGHRS and CDR2 YFSETQ come from the germline V gene. With 4 bases clipped from V and 0 bases from J, the junction kept 8 bases outside the gene matches. DNA for the CDR3: TGCGCCAGCAGCCCGGACAGGGCTTACATGAACACTGAAGCTTTCTTT. It yields the protein CASSPDRAYMNTEAFF. Full variable domain (outside the CDR3, taken from reference TRBV5-1 and TRBJ1-1): KAGVTQTPRYLIKTRGQQVTLSCSPISGHRSVSWYQQTPGQGLQFLFEYFSETQRNKGNFPGRFSGRQFSNSRSEMNVSTLELGDSALYLCASSPDRAYMNTEAFFGQGTRLTVV.

The J gene is TRBJ2-7, the V gene TRBV6-5, with 11 bases aligning to TRBD1. The CDR3 spans 14 residues. Unmatched junction bases numbered 3, after V lost 6 bases and J lost 2 bases. Germline-derived CDR1 and CDR2 are MNHEY and SVGAGI. The CDR3 DNA reads TGTGCCAGCAGGCCGGGACAGGGGGCCTACGAGCAGTACTTC. Translating it yields CASRPGQGAYEQYF.

This clone was observed a handful of times. Other DNA sequences within the sample encode an identical CDR3. This rearrangement joins TRBV30 to TRBJ1-1; D uncertain. This CDR3 has 14 amino acids. CDR1 and CDR2 from the germline V gene are GTSNPN and SVGIG (reference sequence). V lost 3 bases, J lost 3 bases, and 14 bases lay in between. This chain's CDR3 is CAWRAGPGYTEAFF. The DNA of the CDR3 is TGTGCCTGGAGGGCCGGCCCCGGGTACACTGAAGCTTTCTTT.

Worth noting for this clone: The junction shows a germline mismatch at one end, possibly a read error. This chain connects TRBV5-4 to TRBJ2-1; 15 bases line up with TRBD2. This CDR3 region has 18 residues. Germline V CDR1 and CDR2: SGHNT, YYREEE (reference sequence). CDR3 sequence (DNA): TGTGCCATCAGCCCCGGGACTAGCGGGGGGAGCTCCTACAATGAGCAGTTCTTC. Its protein is CAISPGTSGGSSYNEQFF.

The gene calls are TRBV9 and TRBJ2-1, with 11 bases matching TRBD1. V lost 0 bases, J lost 3 bases, and 2 bases stayed unmatched. The germline V gene encodes CDR1 SGDLS and CDR2 YYNGEE. This CDR3 contains 16 residues. CDR3 protein: CASSVGGQGGYNEQFF. The CDR3 DNA reads TGTGCCAGCAGCGTAGGGGGACAGGGGGGCTACAATGAGCAGTTCTTC. Filled out from reference TRBV9 and TRBJ2-1, the complete variable domain reads DSGVTQTPKHLITATGQRVTLRCSPRSGDLSVYWYQQSLDQGLQFLIQYYNGEERAKGNILERFSAQQFPDLHSELNLSSLELGDSALYFCASSVGGQGGYNEQFFGPGTRLTVL.

V is TRBV7-3 and J is TRBJ2-1; D might be TRBD1 (5 bases). The CDR3 runs to 14 residues. V was cut by 4 bases and J by 5 bases, with 12 bases left in between. Germline CDR1 reads SGHTA; CDR2 reads FQGTGA. CDR3 residues: CASSWGLGNNEQFF. The CDR3 region has the DNA TGTGCCAGCAGCTGGGGCCTAGGGAACAATGAGCAGTTCTTC. Filled out from reference TRBV7-3 and TRBJ2-1, the complete variable domain reads GAGVSQTPSNKVTEKGKYVELRCDPISGHTALYWYRQSLGQGPEFLIYFQGTGAADDSGLPNDRFFAVRPEGSVSTLKIQRTERGDSAVYLCASSWGLGNNEQFFGPGTRLTVL.

This chain uses TRBV11-3 with TRBJ2-2, with D possibly TRBD1 on 6 matching bases. CDR3 length: 15 amino acids. V was clipped by 5 bases and J by 1 base, with 11 bases between them. Germline V CDR1 and CDR2: SGHNT, YENEEA. CDR3 bases: TGTGCCAGCAGCGCAGTGACAGGGAACACCGGGGAGCTGTTTTTT. Its translation: CASSAVTGNTGELFF.

The chain couples TRBV27 to TRBJ2-7; TRBD2 matches 8 bases. J gave up 5 bases and V 1 base, and 10 bases lay outside the gene matches. Per the germline V gene, CDR1 is MNHEY and CDR2 is SMNVEV (reference sequence). CDR3 length: 16 amino acids. The CDR3 DNA is TGTGCCAGCAGTTTATACCCGGGAGGGACCCAGGACGAGCAGTACTTC. Encoded protein: CASSLYPGGTQDEQYF.

This clone was observed a few times. This chain links TRBV15 with TRBJ2-3; 8 bases are shared with TRBD2. The CDR3 sequence is 20 residues long. Germline trimming cut 2 bases from V and 0 bases from J; bases unmatched to any gene: 16. Per germline, CDR1 LNHNV and CDR2 YYDKDF (reference sequence). This chain's CDR3 is CATSRHKGIAGTPSTDTQYF. CDR3 DNA sequence: TGTGCCACCAGCAGACACAAGGGAATAGCGGGGACCCCTAGCACAGATACGCAGTATTTT.

This chain joins TRBV7-8 and TRBJ2-3; TRBD1 is a possible D gene (5 bases). Trimming removed 5 bases at V and 0 bases at J, with 24 bases between. The CDR3 sequence is 19 residues long. Germline V gene data show CDR1 as SGHVS and CDR2 as FQNEAQ. CDR3 coding DNA: TGTGCCAGCAGCAACAGGTATCCGACTGACCCCTCTAGCACAGATACGCAGTATTTT. This codes for CASSNRYPTDPSSTDTQYF.

A remark on this clone: Other DNA sequences in the same sample also yield this CDR3. CDR3 nucleotide sequence: TGTGCCAGCAGTCCACAGGGGGTAGGCACTGAAGCTTTCTTT. It codes for CASSPQGVGTEAFF. The rearrangement uses TRBV27 and TRBJ1-1; 8 nucleotides match TRBD1. CDR1 MNHEY and CDR2 SMNVEV come from the germline V gene (reference sequence). The V and J ends lost 5 bases and 4 bases, in that order; junction bases with no gene match: 6. This CDR3 contains 14 residues.

The V and J genes are TRBV6-1 and TRBJ1-1; D may be TRBD1 (5 bases). The germline gives CDR1 MNHNS, CDR2 SASEGT. V lost 2 bases, J lost 4 bases, and 11 bases lay in between. The CDR3 consists of 14 residues. This chain's CDR3 is CASSETGRRTEAFF. In DNA form, the CDR3 reads TGTGCCAGCAGTGAAACAGGTCGGCGCACTGAAGCTTTCTTT.

A single count supports this clone. This chain joins TRBV5-1 and TRBJ2-7; 7 nucleotides match TRBD1. The V segment lost 4 bases and the J segment 2 bases; nucleotides outside the gene matches: 9. CDR1 is SGHRS, CDR2 YFSETQ, per germline. The CDR3 runs to 15 residues. CDR3 nucleotides: TGCGCCAGCAGCCCGGGAAGGGGGCTGACCTACGAGCAGTACTTC. Encoded protein: CASSPGRGLTYEQYF.